This paragraph covers one T cell receptor beta chain sequence. What it binds is not known. This sample is drawn from a study of siplizumab effects on memory and regulatory T cells. General observations from the study: The naive T cell population seemed more diverse than memory cells and seemed a major contributor to the alloresponse. Roughly 75-97% of dividing CD4+ or CD8+ clones were without an attributable naive or memory phenotype. Among sequences traceable to unstimulated CD4+ memory cells, alloreactive ones were significantly reduced by siplizumab.

With 3 bases removed from V and 0 bases from J, the gap between germline ends came to 12 bases. Germline CDR1 is MDHEN and CDR2 is SYDVKM. The CDR3 totals 15 residues. The protocol was immunoSEQ multiplex PCR, while the TCRdb copy is restricted to in-frame clones and leaves out a portion. This repertoire shows 95,000 to 130,000 clones, about 94% found once; its top ten account for under 2%. The V gene is TRBV28, the J gene TRBJ2-7; D may be TRBD1 or TRBD2 (5 bases each). The receptor was derived from a human donor in good health. Sample: non-Treg CD4+ T cells sorted from blood. CDR3 sequence reads: CASSLVRGFSYEQYF. The CDR3 region has the DNA TGTGCCAGCAGTTTGGTCCGGGGCTTCTCCTACGAGCAGTACTTC.